This TCR beta chain was sequenced in a study of CXCR3-negative and CXCR3-positive naive CD8 T cells. The authors prepared UMI-labeled TRB cDNA libraries by 5' RACE. With the 5' RACE reads reprocessed, TCRdb shows one record per CDR3 protein and no DNA. The repertoire table contains about 22,000 distinct CDR3 sequences. The CDR3 totals 15 residues. The germline V gene encodes CDR1 SGHAT and CDR2 FQNNGV. The sample consisted of memory CD8+ T cells from blood. The genes are TRBV11-2 and TRBJ2-3; TCRdb names TRBD1, which stays unverified in the absence of DNA. This sequence was found in a human donor in good health. Some clones in this sample may be carry-over from other donors' samples. The CDR3 sequence: CASSLSGGMTDTQYF.